The 9 T cell receptor beta chains reported below all come from one sample, sequenced in a study of graft-versus-host responses after intestinal transplantation. The assay was immunoSEQ multiplex PCR, and TCRdb's table has in-frame clones only and misses some. The sample records about 21,000 clones, around 42% being singletons. The sample in question was alloreactive CD4+ T cells from a mixed lymphocyte reaction culture, obtained before intestinal transplant. Described subset: CFSE-low proliferating T cells sorted from roughly 6-day pre-transplant mixed lymphocyte reaction (GvH or HvG direction). The origin of the receptors is a human patient who received an intestinal transplant.

The chain links TRBV7-9 to TRBJ2-5, with a weak D call TRBD1 (6 bases). Germline V gene lookup returns CDR1 SEHNR and CDR2 FQNEAQ (reference sequence). The ends were cut back, 8 bases at V and 1 base at J, with 14 bases in the middle. The CDR3 has 14 residues. CDR3 sequence: CASGGQGIQETQYF. For the CDR3, the DNA is TGTGCCAGCGGCGGGCAGGGGATCCAAGAGACCCAGTACTTC.

This clone was detected only a few times. The chain is built from TRBV5-1 and TRBJ1-2; 7 bases are a match to TRBD1. The CDR3 has 14 amino acids. Germline CDR1 SGHRS, CDR2 YFSETQ. The J segment lost 4 bases and the V segment lost 2 bases, leaving 5 bases of the junction unmatched. CDR3 sequence: CASSFETGVYGYTF. Written as DNA, the CDR3 is TGCGCCAGCAGCTTCGAAACAGGGGTCTATGGCTACACCTTC.

J is TRBJ1-2 and V is TRBV5-1; 9 bases are shared with TRBD1. Germline CDR1 is SGHRS and CDR2 is YFSETQ. Trimming removed 2 bases from V and 4 bases from J; junction bases left unmatched: 3. This CDR3 comprises 14 residues. The CDR3 protein is CASSFGTGIYGYTF. In DNA form, the CDR3 reads TGCGCCAGCAGCTTTGGGACAGGGATCTATGGCTACACCTTC.

The gene calls are TRBV11-1 and TRBJ2-1, with 9 nucleotides matching TRBD2. The CDR3 extends over 15 amino acids. V shed 10 bases, J shed 5 bases, and the junction held 12 bases outside the gene matches. Looked up from germline, CDR1 is SGHAT and CDR2 is FQDESV (reference sequence). CDR3 loop: CATNLGRGGNNEQFF. The CDR3 DNA sequence: TGTGCCACGAACTTGGGGCGGGGGGGCAACAATGAGCAGTTCTTC. Variable domain in full (rest from reference TRBV11-1 and TRBJ2-1): EAEVAQSPRYKITEKSQAVAFWCDPISGHATLYWYRQILGQGPELLVQFQDESVVDDSQLPKDRFSAERLKGVDSTLKIQPAELGDSAMYLCATNLGRGGNNEQFFGPGTRLTVL.

The chain joins TRBV18 to TRBJ2-5; D might be TRBD1 (5 bases). The CDR3 extends over 13 amino acids. Germline assignment: CDR1 KGHSH and CDR2 LQKENI. V lost 4 bases to trimming and J lost 5 bases, with 11 bases between them. In DNA form, the CDR3 reads TGTGCCAGCTCACAAGGGGTCCGGGAGACCCAGTACTTC. Amino acid sequence: CASSQGVRETQYF.

V is TRBV2 and J is TRBJ1-2; D ambiguous. This CDR3 is 14 amino acids long. Trimming cost V 2 bases and J 3 bases, with 10 bases left between them. Germline CDR1 is SNHLY and CDR2 is FYNNEI. For the CDR3, the DNA is TGTGCCAGCAGTGAACGCTGGGCAGACTATGGCTACACCTTC. It encodes CASSERWADYGYTF.

V gene TRBV18 combines with J gene TRBJ2-7, with 9 positions matching TRBD1. This CDR3 contains 13 residues. Per germline, CDR1 KGHSH and CDR2 LQKENI. Trimming at V came to 7 bases and at J to 5 bases, leaving 6 bases not matched to a gene. The DNA of the CDR3 is TGTGCCAGCTTTAGGACAGGGGCTCACGAGCAGTACTTC. Protein: CASFRTGAHEQYF.

J is TRBJ2-2 and V is TRBV7-3, with 10 bases matching TRBD2. CDR3 length: 15 residues. Germline assignment: CDR1 SGHTA and CDR2 FQGTGA. Unmatched junction bases numbered 5, after V lost 4 bases and J lost 6 bases. This CDR3 is CASSSGTSAPGELFF. CDR3 sequence (DNA): TGTGCCAGCAGCTCCGGGACTAGCGCCCCCGGGGAGCTGTTTTTT.

This clone was detected only a few times. CDR3 DNA: TGCGCCAGCAGCCCGCAGGGGGCCCTTGAGGGCTACACCTTC. It codes for CASSPQGALEGYTF. The chain joins TRBV5-1 to TRBJ1-2; TRBD1 matches 8 bases. CDR1 is SGHRS and CDR2 is YFSETQ in the germline V gene. The V gene end was trimmed by 4 bases and the J gene end by 8 bases; junction bases not matched to a gene: 10. The CDR3 is 14 amino acids.